The 9 T cell receptor beta chains in this list originate from one sample, sequenced in a study of early T cells in non-severe SARS-CoV-2 infection. TCRdb ran MiXCR on the 5' RACE reads and lists one entry per CDR3 protein. Among 40,000 to 55,000 distinct CDR3 sequences listed, about 10% were seen once. The sequenced sample consisted of whole blood. The source is an adult who was a healthcare worker with PCR-confirmed SARS-CoV-2 infection or an uninfected control (not recorded which).

This clonotype showed up many times. This chain links TRBV5-4 with TRBJ2-1; 10 bases fit TRBD2. The V and J ends lost 2 bases and 0 bases, in that order; junction bases with no gene match: 2. This CDR3 spans 16 amino acids. Looked up from germline, CDR1 is SGHNT and CDR2 is YYREEE (reference sequence). This chain's CDR3 is CASSFSSGSSYNEQFF. The DNA for the CDR3 is TGTGCCAGCAGCTTCTCTAGCGGGAGCTCCTACAATGAGCAGTTCTTC.

Ten or more counts support this clonotype. V and J are TRBV18 and TRBJ1-1; TRBD1 agrees at 8 bases. This CDR3 is 16 amino acids long. The V segment lost 3 bases and the J segment 7 bases; nucleotides outside the gene matches: 13. CDR1 is KGHSH, CDR2 LQKENI, per germline. CDR3 DNA sequence: TGTGCCAGCTCACCGACTCTTCCCGGGACAGGAAATGAAGCTTTCTTT. Translating it yields CASSPTLPGTGNEAFF.

The rearrangement joins TRBV20-1 to TRBJ1-1; 8 positions agree with TRBD1. This CDR3 is 14 amino acids long. The trim removed 0 bases at V and 6 bases at J, leaving 6 bases unmatched. Germline CDR1 and CDR2: DFQATT and SNEGSKA (reference sequence). The CDR3 nucleotides read TGCAGTGCTAGAGACAAGGACAGGGTGGCTGAAGCTTTCTTT. Its protein product is CSARDKDRVAEAFF.

The chain uses TRBV28 and TRBJ1-2; 9 bases are a match to TRBD1. The CDR3 runs 12 residues. V trimming: 7 bases; J trimming: 8 bases; junction bases outside the gene matches: 5. The germline V gene has CDR1 MDHEN and CDR2 SYDVKM. The CDR3 sequence: CASNRGPEGYTF. In DNA form, the CDR3 reads TGTGCCAGCAACAGGGGGCCGGAAGGCTACACCTTC.

By share, this clonotype ranks as medium-sized. The chain carries TRBV5-1 and TRBJ2-7; 9 bases align to TRBD2. J lost 4 bases, V lost 5 bases, and 19 bases had no gene match. The germline CDR1 and CDR2 sequences are SGHRS and YFSETQ. The CDR3 runs 18 residues. CDR3 protein: CASSMKREVGEFWYEQYF. CDR3 sequence (DNA): TGCGCCAGCAGTATGAAGCGGGAGGTCGGTGAATTTTGGTACGAGCAGTACTTC. Full variable domain (missing parts from reference TRBV5-1 and TRBJ2-7): KAGVTQTPRYLIKTRGQQVTLSCSPISGHRSVSWYQQTPGQGLQFLFEYFSETQRNKGNFPGRFSGRQFSNSRSEMNVSTLELGDSALYLCASSMKREVGEFWYEQYFGPGTRLTVT.

This clonotype was picked up a small number of times. V and J are TRBV6-2 or TRBV6-3 and TRBJ2-1, with 7 bases fitting TRBD2. Trimming took 1 base from V and 10 from J; bases not matched to a gene: 10. Germline V gene lookup returns CDR1 MNHEY and CDR2 SVGEGT. This CDR3 is 15 amino acids long. This CDR3 reads CASSYYEEAGHEQFF. The CDR3 DNA follows: TGTGCCAGCAGTTACTACGAAGAAGCGGGGCACGAGCAGTTCTTC.

Sample share makes this clonotype medium-sized. This chain uses TRBV2 with TRBJ2-2, with 7 bases that match TRBD1. CDR1 and CDR2 from the germline V gene are SNHLY and FYNNEI. V was pared by 4 bases and J by 0 bases, with 2 bases of the junction left unmatched. The CDR3 loop spans 15 amino acids. The CDR3 region has the DNA TGTGCCAGCAGTGGGGACAGCCCGAACACCGGGGAGCTGTTTTTT. The encoded protein is CASSGDSPNTGELFF.

This clonotype was recorded many times. The genes are TRBV20-1 and TRBJ1-1; the D gene is possibly TRBD1 (5 bases). Germline CDR1 reads DFQATT; CDR2 reads SNEGSKA (reference sequence). The CDR3 spans 14 residues. The CDR3 here is CRARGGGYDTEAFF. CDR3 nucleotide sequence: TGCAGGGCCCGCGGGGGAGGCTATGACACTGAAGCTTTCTTT.

This clonotype occurred many times. J is TRBJ2-3 and V is TRBV6-2 or TRBV6-3; 8 nucleotides line up with TRBD1. The ends lost 8 bases at V and 0 bases at J; junction bases unmatched: 19. The length of the CDR3 is 19 residues. Germline-derived CDR1 and CDR2 are MNHEY and SVGEGT. The CDR3 DNA sequence: TGTGCCAGCGAGGGGTTCGCGGGACAGGACCACGGGAGCACAGATACGCAGTATTTT. Translated: CASEGFAGQDHGSTDTQYF.